This T cell receptor beta chain was sequenced during a study of blood T cell repertoires in COVID-19. As for the study in general: The samples span acute and convalescent COVID-19 from the United States, Italy and Spain.

Libraries were prepared by immunoSEQ multiplex PCR; TCRdb keeps only in-frame clonotypes and omits some of them. This table holds about 400,000 clones, roughly 90% found once. Per germline, CDR1 SGHTA and CDR2 FQGNSA. Trimming took 5 bases from V and 1 from J; bases not matched to a gene: 5. This CDR3 region has 15 residues. A single count supports this clone. Those who participated ranged in age from about 18 to 89 years and resided in about two dozen US areas. The TCR was taken from a middle-aged woman with acute COVID-19. Sequenced input: PBMCs or T cells enriched from blood (not recorded which). The chain has TRBV7-2 and TRBJ1-2, with TRBD1 identical over 9 bases. CDR3 coding DNA: TGTGCCAGCAGCCTACAGGGGGCGGATAACTATGGCTACACCTTC. Translating gives CASSLQGADNYGYTF.